This T cell receptor beta chain came from a study of OX40 agonist ivuxolimab in advanced cancers. Study overall: Ivuxolimab is an agonistic anti-OX40 (CD134) antibody, and patients were treated with it. People who had prior anti-PD-1, anti-PD-L1 or anti-CTLA-4 therapy could take part, and under 45% had some. Three patients responded partially, comprising one with hepatocellular carcinoma and two with cutaneous melanoma.

Profiled with immunoSEQ multiplex PCR; TCRdb holds only in-frame clones, not every one. The sample shows more than 35,000 clones, 80% to 90% of them seen only once. The CDR3 runs to 12 residues. The V and J ends lost 5 bases and 9 bases respectively, with 11 bases between them. In germline, CDR1 is MNHEY, CDR2 SVGAGI. This chain connects TRBV6-5 to TRBJ2-1, with D perhaps assigned TRBD1 or TRBD2 (5 bases each). This receptor was taken from an adult with an advanced solid tumor such as melanoma, head and neck, liver or kidney cancer. Here the sequenced sample was CD4+ or CD8+ T cells sorted from blood, taken in a trial of the OX40 agonist ivuxolimab. Written as DNA, the CDR3 is TGTGCCAGCAGTCAGGGAGACGGTGAGCAGTTCTTC. Residues: CASSQGDGEQFF.